This passage covers 30 T cell receptor beta chains from one sample sequenced in a study of shared clonotypes between healthy human individuals (dated by TCRdb to 2020 to 2021). The library was generated by the immunoSEQ multiplex PCR assay. TCRdb holds this immuneACCESS table with in-frame rearrangements only. Some clones are missing; in checked studies, unresolved V genes explain under half, and the rest has no known cause. Within this sample are over a million clones, with 95% to 97% of them counted one time only. Jointly, the top ten make up approximately 1% of the sample. Sequenced sample: naive CD4+ T cells sorted from blood. What the cell subset or site label conveys for this sample: CD45RA+ positively selected. The receptors stem from a man aged 25-45 years in good health.

This chain links TRBV19 with TRBJ2-1, with TRBD1 as a possible D gene (6 bases). Trimming removed 10 bases from V and 1 base from J, with 20 bases in between. The CDR3 is 16 amino acids. The germline V gene encodes CDR1 LNHDA and CDR2 SQIVND (reference sequence). This CDR3 reads CATDMGRQESYNEQFF. CDR3 sequence (DNA): TGTGCCACTGATATGGGCCGACAGGAGTCCTACAATGAGCAGTTCTTC.

The gene calls are TRBV6-1 and TRBJ2-2; a weak D match, TRBD2 (5 bases). This CDR3 contains 12 residues. With 10 bases removed from V and 1 base from J, the gap between germline ends came to 7 bases. CDR1 MNHNS and CDR2 SASEGT come from the germline V gene. CDR3 sequence reads: CATEGNTGELFF. The CDR3 nucleotides are TGTGCCACCGAGGGGAACACCGGGGAGCTGTTTTTT.

This rearrangement joins TRBV28 to TRBJ1-1; the D gene is possibly TRBD1 (5 bases). V was pared by 9 bases and J by 1 base, with 12 bases between. This CDR3 has 13 amino acids. In germline, CDR1 is MDHEN, CDR2 SYDVKM. This CDR3 reads CASRDRPNTEAFF. In nucleotides, the CDR3 is TGTGCCAGTCGGGACCGACCGAACACTGAAGCTTTCTTT.

The CDR3 nucleotides are TGTGCCAGCAAGGCAACCGCCTCTGGAAACACCATATATTTT. It specifies CASKATASGNTIYF. This chain connects TRBV27 to TRBJ1-3; D not certain. Germline values: CDR1 MNHEY, CDR2 SMNVEV (reference sequence). V dropped 7 bases and J dropped 0 bases, with 10 bases sitting between them. The length of the CDR3 is 14 residues.

The V and J genes are TRBV5-4 and TRBJ2-2; D may be TRBD2 (5 bases). CDR1 SGHNT and CDR2 YYREEE come from the germline V gene (reference sequence). The CDR3 sequence is 16 residues long. Trimming cost V 1 base and J 2 bases, with 12 bases left between them. The CDR3, as DNA: TGTGCCAGCAGCTTGAGAGGCGGACTTAACACCGGGGAGCTGTTTTTT. Protein product: CASSLRGGLNTGELFF.

The genes are TRBV18 and TRBJ2-7; unclear D gene. The germline V gene has CDR1 KGHSH and CDR2 LQKENI. The CDR3 extends over 14 amino acids. Trimming stripped 3 bases from V and 0 bases from J, with 9 bases between. CDR3 bases: TGTGCCAGCTCACCCGCAGCTTACTCCTACGAGCAGTACTTC. Its protein is CASSPAAYSYEQYF.

Worth noting for this clone: In the same sample, other DNA sequences code for this CDR3. The rearrangement uses TRBV18 and TRBJ2-7, with no clear D. Germline V gives CDR1 KGHSH, CDR2 LQKENI. V shed 3 bases and J shed 1 base, with 7 bases lying between them. CDR3 size: 13 residues. The CDR3 sequence: CASSPTSSYEQYF. The CDR3 nucleotides read TGTGCCAGCTCACCGACAAGTTCCTACGAGCAGTACTTC.

The chain links TRBV9 to TRBJ2-3; 7 bases map to TRBD1. The CDR3 is 15 residues long. The junction had 4 bases not matched to a gene; V was cut back by 3 bases and J by 0 bases. Germline lookup yields CDR1 SGDLS and CDR2 YYNGEE. The CDR3 spells CASSERDRSTDTQYF. In DNA, the CDR3 is TGTGCCAGCAGCGAAAGGGACAGAAGCACAGATACGCAGTATTTT. The full variable domain, its missing parts supplied by reference TRBV9 and TRBJ2-3, is DSGVTQTPKHLITATGQRVTLRCSPRSGDLSVYWYQQSLDQGLQFLIQYYNGEERAKGNILERFSAQQFPDLHSELNLSSLELGDSALYFCASSERDRSTDTQYFGPGTRLTVL.

The table lists this clone with a count of one. The V call is TRBV9, the J call TRBJ2-3; 8 bases line up with TRBD2. After removal of 0 bases from V and 3 bases from J, the junction contained 3 bases not matched to a gene. There are 15 residues in the CDR3. The germline V gene encodes CDR1 SGDLS and CDR2 YYNGEE. The chain's CDR3 is CASSVVAGITDTQYF. The DNA for the CDR3 is TGTGCCAGCAGCGTAGTAGCGGGAATTACAGATACGCAGTATTTT. Filled out from reference TRBV9 and TRBJ2-3, the complete variable domain reads DSGVTQTPKHLITATGQRVTLRCSPRSGDLSVYWYQQSLDQGLQFLIQYYNGEERAKGNILERFSAQQFPDLHSELNLSSLELGDSALYFCASSVVAGITDTQYFGPGTRLTVL.

Comment on this clone: This sample includes further DNA sequences coding for the same CDR3. J is TRBJ1-5 and V is TRBV19; D uncertain. V was clipped by 1 base and J by 1 base, with 8 bases between them. CDR1 is LNHDA, CDR2 SQIVND, per germline (reference sequence). The CDR3 is 15 residues long. CDR3 sequence (DNA): TGTGCCAGTAGTATAGTGGGCGGGAGCAATCAGCCCCAGCATTTT. As protein: CASSIVGGSNQPQHF.

The V call is TRBV2, the J call TRBJ2-7, with TRBD2 matching over 7 bases. The germline V gene encodes CDR1 SNHLY and CDR2 FYNNEI. Germline trimming cut 5 bases from V and 1 base from J; bases unmatched to any gene: 5. The CDR3 is 14 amino acids. The CDR3 DNA follows: TGTGCCAGCAGTTATGAGCGGGAATCCTACGAGCAGTACTTC. Its translation: CASSYERESYEQYF.

Concerning this clone itself: Different DNA sequences within this sample yield the same CDR3. CDR3 sequence (DNA): TGTGCCAGCAGTTTCAGTGGGCAGCCCCAGCATTTT. This gives the protein CASSFSGQPQHF. The gene calls are TRBV7-9 and TRBJ1-5; D uncertain. Trimming removed 6 bases from V and 7 bases from J, with 10 bases in between. The length of the CDR3 is 12 residues. Germline lookup yields CDR1 SEHNR and CDR2 FQNEAQ (reference sequence).

The CDR3 reads CASSGVLDTQYF. The CDR3 region has the DNA TGTGCCAGCAGTGGTGTTTTAGATACGCAGTATTTT. The chain joins TRBV6-5 to TRBJ2-3, with no clear D. V shed 5 bases and J shed 5 bases, with 8 bases lying between them. CDR3 length: 12 amino acids. From germline, CDR1 is MNHEY and CDR2 SVGAGI.

V gene TRBV30 combines with J gene TRBJ2-4; tentatively, D is TRBD1 (5 bases). This CDR3 comprises 15 residues. Germline V lookup: CDR1 GTSNPN, CDR2 SVGIG (reference sequence). V lost 3 bases, J lost 2 bases, and 14 bases lay in between. CDR3 sequence reads: CAWRARGRSKNIQYF. The CDR3, as DNA: TGTGCCTGGAGAGCAAGGGGAAGGTCCAAAAACATTCAGTACTTC.

CDR3 DNA: TGCGCCAGCAGCATAGGAACCGGGACTAGCGGCTCTCTGGACTCCTACGAGCAGTACTTC. Protein: CASSIGTGTSGSLDSYEQYF. The chain combines TRBV5-1 with TRBJ2-7, with 11 bases identical to TRBD2. The CDR3 is made up of 20 amino acids. The germline V gene encodes CDR1 SGHRS and CDR2 YFSETQ. The ends lost 4 bases at V and 0 bases at J; junction bases unmatched: 18.

The V and J genes are TRBV10-3 and TRBJ2-1; 12 positions match TRBD2. Germline CDR1 is ENHRY and CDR2 is SYGVKD. This CDR3 has 17 amino acids. Trimming cost V 0 bases and J 8 bases; bases outside gene matches: 8. The CDR3 DNA reads as TGTGCCATCAGTGAGTCGTCCCTGACTAGCGGGAGCTATGAGCAGTTCTTC. Translated, it gives CAISESSLTSGSYEQFF.

J is TRBJ1-3 and V is TRBV29-1; the D gene is possibly TRBD1 (5 bases). The germline V gene encodes CDR1 SQVTM and CDR2 ANQGSEA. This CDR3 is built from 13 residues. The ends were cut back, 4 bases at V and 4 bases at J, with 11 bases in the middle. CDR3 protein: CSVAAGRGNTIYF. The CDR3 DNA follows: TGCAGCGTTGCCGCAGGGAGAGGAAACACCATATATTTT.

The genes are TRBV5-4 and TRBJ2-2, with 8 bases identical to TRBD2. This CDR3 has 17 amino acids. V lost 4 bases and J lost 5; bases outside the gene matches: 13. Germline CDR1 is SGHNT and CDR2 is YYREEE (reference sequence). In DNA form, the CDR3 reads TGTGCCAGCAGCATGGATCCTTTACTAGCGGCGACCGGGGAGCTGTTTTTT. Translation gives CASSMDPLLAATGELFF.

V is TRBV18 and J is TRBJ1-4; D is possibly TRBD1 (6 bases). The CDR3 consists of 23 residues. The germline gives CDR1 KGHSH, CDR2 LQKENI. The V end lost 5 bases, the J end lost 1 base, and 35 bases lay between the germline ends. CDR3: CASSYRSGERTDVAAETNEKLFF. The CDR3 DNA follows: TGTGCCAGCTCATACCGCTCCGGGGAACGGACAGACGTAGCCGCGGAAACTAATGAAAAACTGTTTTTT. Variable domain in full (rest from reference TRBV18 and TRBJ1-4): NAGVMQNPRHLVRRRGQEARLRCSPMKGHSHVYWYRQLPEEGLKFMVYLQKENIIDESGMPKERFSAEFPKEGPSILRIQQVVRGDSAAYFCASSYRSGERTDVAAETNEKLFFGSGTQLSVL.

This clone came up once. The sample carries other DNA sequences with the same CDR3. The chain recombines TRBV28 with TRBJ2-4; 7 bases agree with TRBD2. V shed 5 bases and J 0 bases; nucleotides not matched to a gene: 4. In germline, CDR1 is MDHEN, CDR2 SYDVKM. The CDR3 runs 15 residues. In nucleotides, the CDR3 is TGTGCCAGCAGTCCTCGGGGGGTAGCCAAAAACATTCAGTACTTC. Amino acids: CASSPRGVAKNIQYF.

This clone has just one count. The genes are TRBV10-3 and TRBJ2-2, with D perhaps TRBD2 (6 bases). Germline assignment: CDR1 ENHRY and CDR2 SYGVKD. The CDR3 extends over 14 amino acids. V lost 5 bases, J lost 2 bases, and 9 bases lay in between. CDR3 protein: CAISMRDNTGELFF. The CDR3 region has the DNA TGTGCCATCAGTATGCGGGACAACACCGGGGAGCTGTTTTTT.

This chain connects TRBV4-1 to TRBJ2-1; D unresolved. The V end lost 0 bases, the J end lost 8 bases, and 14 bases lay between the germline ends. The CDR3 has 15 residues. Germline V gene data show CDR1 as MGHRA and CDR2 as YSYEKL. The DNA of the CDR3 is TGCGCCAGCAGCCAAGAGGTGTACCCTAGAGATGAGCAGTTCTTC. Its translation is CASSQEVYPRDEQFF.

The V and J genes are TRBV9 and TRBJ2-4, with TRBD2 matching over 11 bases. V was pared by 4 bases and J by 16 bases, with 16 bases of the junction left unmatched. The CDR3 contains 15 residues. Germline CDR1 SGDLS, CDR2 YYNGEE. The CDR3 DNA reads TGTGCCAGCAGCCCACAGGGGCTAGCGGGGGGTGCCGTATACTTC. Protein sequence: CASSPQGLAGGAVYF.

CDR3 in amino acids: CASSPTNRRGGEQYF. The CDR3 DNA reads as TGTGCCAGCAGCCCAACTAATCGCAGGGGTGGCGAGCAGTACTTC. The chain carries TRBV28 and TRBJ2-7; weak D call: TRBD1 (6 bases). Germline CDR1 and CDR2: MDHEN and SYDVKM. The germline V and J ends were trimmed by 6 bases and 6 bases, with 21 bases remaining between them. The CDR3 consists of 15 residues.

As for this clone: Other DNA sequences from this sample encode an identical CDR3 as well. The V and J genes are TRBV19 and TRBJ2-7; 8 bases line up with TRBD2. The CDR3 loop spans 13 amino acids. Germline-derived CDR1 and CDR2 are LNHDA and SQIVND (reference sequence). J gave up 2 bases and V 8 bases, and 5 bases lay outside the gene matches. The chain's CDR3 is CASSLAEAYEQYF. In DNA form, the CDR3 reads TGTGCCAGTTCACTAGCGGAGGCCTACGAGCAGTACTTC.

V is TRBV7-2 and J is TRBJ1-1, with D possibly being TRBD1 (6 bases). Germline CDR1 is SGHTA and CDR2 is FQGNSA. The CDR3 runs 14 residues. Between the trimmed V and J ends, which lost 2 bases and 11 bases, there was a span of 18 bases. CDR3 coding DNA: TGTGCCAGCAGCTTACGAGGAGACAGGCTGGCGGCTTTCTTT. Amino acid sequence: CASSLRGDRLAAFF.

The chain uses TRBV6-6 and TRBJ2-7; D gene ambiguous. Germline CDR1 reads MNHNY; CDR2 reads SVGAGI (reference sequence). There are 16 residues in the CDR3. The V end lost 0 bases, the J end lost 2 bases, and 14 bases lay between the germline ends. The CDR3 protein is CASSYSDHAPPYEQYF. CDR3 nucleotides: TGTGCCAGCAGTTACTCGGACCATGCCCCTCCCTACGAGCAGTACTTC.

This clone was counted only a few times. The chain couples TRBV4-2 to TRBJ2-5; possibly TRBD2 for D (6 bases). The germline V and J ends were trimmed by 0 bases and 10 bases, with 21 bases remaining between them. Looked up from germline, CDR1 is LGHNA and CDR2 is YNFKEQ. The CDR3 covers 16 residues. CDR3 DNA: TGTGCCAGCAGCCAAGAGGTTATGACCGGCGGGGACGGCCAGTACTTC. Translating gives CASSQEVMTGGDGQYF.

The chain has TRBV5-8 and TRBJ2-7, with TRBD1 matching over 9 bases. Germline lookup yields CDR1 SGHTS and CDR2 YDEGEE. The CDR3 spans 16 residues. The junction had 5 bases not matched to a gene; V was cut back by 1 base and J by 0 bases. The DNA for the CDR3 is TGTGCCAGCAGCTTGCCGGGACAGGGCGACTCCTACGAGCAGTACTTC. Its translation: CASSLPGQGDSYEQYF.

The chain links TRBV5-4 to TRBJ2-1; no reliable D call. Trimming stripped 0 bases from V and 4 bases from J, with 11 bases between. Germline V gene sequence: CDR1 SGHNT, CDR2 YYREEE (reference sequence). The CDR3 runs to 15 residues. For the CDR3, the DNA is TGTGCCAGCAGCTTGGGGAGCATCTCTTACAATGAGCAGTTCTTC. As protein: CASSLGSISYNEQFF.